The clone carrying this T cell receptor (beta chain) showed up just a few times. Unsorted whole blood served as the source of blood RNA, and germline DNA was extracted as well. The data are from a study of tumor-infiltrating lymphocytes in primary liver carcinoma. Researchers generated TCR beta cDNA from about 530 ng of total RNA, relying on a constant-region primer. Slightly modified ARM-PCR with three nested multiplex PCR rounds yielded TCR beta libraries. The first two PCR rounds, around 10 cycles each, used TRBV1-TRBV30 forward primers and a C-beta reverse primer. MiXCR, applied by TCRdb to the multiplex PCR reads, yields one record per CDR3 protein. The sample has some 200,000 distinct CDR3 sequences, almost 65% seen once. Per germline, CDR1 MNHNY and CDR2 SVGAGI (reference sequence). Germline trimming cut 10 bases from V and 4 bases from J; bases unmatched to any gene: 8. The CDR3 sequence is 13 residues long.

The receptor's source is a woman aged 55-70 years with primary liver carcinoma and hepatitis B virus infection. Input material: peripheral blood. This chain joins TRBV6-6 and TRBJ2-3, with 7 bases identical to TRBD1. The CDR3 region is CATTTGWADTQYF. The DNA of the CDR3 is TGTGCCACTACGACAGGGTGGGCAGATACGCAGTATTTT.